The 8 T cell receptor beta chains given below trace back to one sample, sequenced in a study of response to subunit inactivated influenza vaccine. Using its own MiXCR run on the RT-PCR reads, TCRdb lists one record per CDR3 protein. The table includes 700,000 to 900,000 distinct CDR3 sequences, approximately 22% detected once. Sample: PBMCs from blood, taken approximately 5 days after vaccination. Receptors were obtained from a man aged 50 to 60 who received an inactivated influenza vaccine.

This sequence joins TRBV9 and TRBJ2-3; D not certain. The length of the CDR3 is 14 residues. V lost 0 bases to trimming and J lost 0 bases, with 5 bases between them. The germline V gene has CDR1 SGDLS and CDR2 YYNGEE. CDR3 amino acids: CASSVAASTDTQYF. The DNA of the CDR3 is TGTGCCAGCAGCGTAGCGGCTAGCACAGATACGCAGTATTTT.

V usage is TRBV4-1 and J usage is TRBJ2-3, with D possibly matching TRBD2 (7 bases). The CDR3 has 16 amino acids. V lost 4 bases to trimming and J lost 4 bases, with 18 bases between them. Germline V gene sequence: CDR1 MGHRA, CDR2 YSYEKL. CDR3 loop: CASSPIGGRGPDTQYF. CDR3 in DNA: TGCGCCAGCAGCCCGATCGGGGGGCGCGGTCCAGATACGCAGTATTTT.

This clonotype appeared once. The chain carries TRBV6-6 and TRBJ2-3; maybe TRBD2 (5 bases). CDR3 length equals 13 residues. Germline V gene sequence: CDR1 MNHNY, CDR2 SVGAGI (reference sequence). V lost 2 bases to trimming and J lost 7 bases, with 10 bases between them. The DNA for the CDR3 is TGTGCCAGCAGTTACGGGCCGGGGTATACGCAGTATTTT. It is translated as CASSYGPGYTQYF.

The CDR3 is CSAREQILSGANVLTF. The CDR3 DNA sequence: TGCAGTGCTAGAGAGCAAATTCTCTCTGGGGCCAACGTCCTGACTTTC. The chain employs TRBV20-1 and TRBJ2-6, with D unclear. This CDR3 contains 16 residues. Trimming cost V 0 bases and J 0 bases, with 9 bases left between them. Germline CDR1 and CDR2: DFQATT and SNEGSKA (reference sequence).

The chain joins TRBV20-1 to TRBJ1-2; a possible D gene is TRBD1 (5 bases). Trimming took 1 base from V and 5 from J, leaving 17 bases between them. Looked up from germline, CDR1 is DFQATT and CDR2 is SNEGSKA (reference sequence). The CDR3 totals 15 residues. This chain's CDR3 is CSARGGVNRGYGYTF. The CDR3 nucleotides are TGCAGTGCTAGAGGGGGGGTCAACCGGGGTTATGGCTACACCTTC.

This rearrangement joins TRBV20-1 to TRBJ2-5; no reliable D call. Trimming left V 4 bases short and J 1 base short, with 10 bases between. The CDR3 covers 13 residues. The V gene's germline CDR1 is DFQATT and CDR2 SNEGSKA (reference sequence). For the CDR3, the DNA is TGCAGTGCTAATCCGACGGTCCAAGAGACCCAGTACTTC. This codes for CSANPTVQETQYF.

The genes are TRBV30 and TRBJ2-1; 11 bases align to TRBD1. The CDR3 contains 15 residues. Germline-derived CDR1 and CDR2 are GTSNPN and SVGIG (reference sequence). Trimming at V came to 4 bases and at J to 3 bases, leaving 5 bases not matched to a gene. CDR3 nucleotide sequence: TGTGCCTGGATCTACGGGACAGGGGGCTACAATGAGCAGTTCTTC. This sequence encodes CAWIYGTGGYNEQFF.

The V and J genes are TRBV6-2 or TRBV6-3 and TRBJ2-5, with a possible D match to TRBD2 (7 bases). V lost 6 bases and J 7 bases, leaving 18 bases between the germline ends. This CDR3 has 14 residues. Germline lookup yields CDR1 MNHEY and CDR2 SVGEGT. The CDR3 region is CASRGGLAGATQYF. CDR3 DNA: TGTGCCAGCAGGGGGGGCCTGGCGGGAGCGACCCAGTACTTC.